A single sample is the source of the 2 T cell receptor beta chains below, sequenced in a study of cytomegalovirus exposure and HLA in healthy donors. Primers for the PCR totalled 60 Vbeta and 13 Jbeta. Generated by immunoSEQ multiplex PCR, the TCRdb table keeps only in-frame clones and is missing some. This table has about 120,000 clones, around 10% appearing once. The sample taken for sequencing was PBMCs. The receptors were gathered from a man aged 25-40 years in good health and CMV-seronegative.

This clone appeared a few times. V is TRBV28 and J is TRBJ2-5; a weak D match, TRBD2 (6 bases). The germline V and J ends were trimmed by 5 bases and 7 bases, with 17 bases remaining between them. CDR1 is MDHEN and CDR2 is SYDVKM in the germline V gene. This CDR3 spans 14 amino acids. This CDR3 is CASSRTRDSRTQYF. DNA for the CDR3: TGTGCCAGCAGTCGCACGCGGGACTCCCGGACCCAGTACTTC. Full variable domain (remainder filled in from reference TRBV28 and TRBJ2-5): DVKVTQSSRYLVKRTGEKVFLECVQDMDHENMFWYRQDPGLGLRLIYFSYDVKMKEKGDIPEGYSVSREKKERFSLILESASTNQTSMYLCASSRTRDSRTQYFGPGTRLLVL.

The chain is built from TRBV28 and TRBJ1-4, with a possible D match to TRBD1 (6 bases). CDR3 length equals 15 residues. Germline V gives CDR1 MDHEN, CDR2 SYDVKM. The V end was cut by 5 bases, the J end by 3 bases, with 13 bases between. The CDR3 reads CASSTYRVANEKLFF. The CDR3 DNA reads as TGTGCCAGCAGTACCTACAGGGTAGCTAATGAAAAACTGTTTTTT.